The source of this T cell receptor beta chain is a study of blood T cell repertoires in COVID-19. Across the study: The samples span acute and convalescent COVID-19 from the United States, Italy and Spain. From T cells, B-cell-depleted T cells, or PBMCs came the material, which was cDNA or gDNA.

Seattle-derived patients entered the study during active infection and were followed longitudinally. Per the original data handling: By means of reference gene primer amplification, nucleated cell counts were estimated. Sequenced by immunoSEQ multiplex PCR; TCRdb stores in-frame clones only, minus some. Clone size and the V and J calls come from that table; the DNA yielded D and trimming. The sample lists 300,000 to 350,000 clones; 80% to 90% were seen once. In this sample, this clone turned up a few times. Input material: peripheral blood. The receptor's source is a woman aged 50 to 60 with COVID-19, enrolled during active disease.

This CDR3 is CASNPEGTTNEKLFF. The CDR3 region has the DNA TGTGCCAGCAACCCTGAGGGTACAACTAATGAAAAACTGTTTTTT. The chain links TRBV9 to TRBJ1-4; D remains ambiguous. V was clipped by 6 bases and J by 0 bases, with 12 bases between them. The CDR3 covers 15 residues. Per the germline V gene, CDR1 is SGDLS and CDR2 is YYNGEE.